The rows below give T cell receptor beta chains drawn from one sample of a study of T cell repertoires in cytomegalovirus infection. TCRdb re-called the reads with MiXCR, one entry per CDR3 protein. Among 40,000 to 60,000 distinct CDR3 sequences listed, roughly 20% were seen once. These TCRs' antigens remain unknown. The sequenced sample was CD8+ T cells from cultured PBMCs, obtained from culture after CMV antigen stimulation. The receptors were sampled from a human donor in good health (CMV status not recorded). Some clones in this sample may be carry-over from other donors' samples. The CDR3 runs from the conserved cysteine through the conserved F or W. A D gene is named only where the DNA matches it firmly. Rows may omit the clone size; those that give it use once, few, many or a size class.

cdr3_length clone_size d_call j_call v_call cdr3_aa cdr3_nt
15 NA TRBD1 TRBJ2-7 TRBV28 CASSLWGDRVYEQYF TGTGCCAGCAGTTTATGGGGAGACAGGGTCTACGAGCAGTACTTC
17 few TRBD1 TRBJ2-2 TRBV4-2 CASSSGTGIPNTGELFF TGTGCCAGCAGCAGCGGGACAGGGATACCAAACACCGGGGAGCTGTTTTTT
15 NA NA TRBJ2-5 TRBV7-6 CASSLGLREWETQYF TGTGCCAGCAGCTTAGGACTGAGGGAGTGGGAGACCCAGTACTTC
14 NA NA TRBJ2-1 TRBV7-6 CASSQRPTGNEQFF TGTGCCAGCAGCCAACGCCCGACGGGAAATGAGCAGTTCTTC
17 NA TRBD1 TRBJ1-1 TRBV27 CASSLSLIDRANTEAFF TGTGCCAGCAGTTTATCCCTTATCGACAGGGCGAACACTGAAGCTTTCTTT
18 NA NA TRBJ2-7 TRBV9 CASSRGGSFGLGDYEQYF TGTGCCAGCAGCCGCGGTGGGAGTTTTGGTTTGGGGGACTACGAGCAGTACTTC
15 NA NA TRBJ1-3 TRBV7-2 CASSLAWQGGNTIYF TGTGCCAGCAGCTTAGCGTGGCAGGGCGGAAACACCATATATTTT
15 few TRBD2 TRBJ2-1 TRBV6-2/TRBV6-3 CASSLAGVLYNEQFF TGTGCCAGCAGTTTAGCGGGAGTCCTCTACAATGAGCAGTTCTTC
16 NA TRBD1 TRBJ2-1 TRBV7-2 CASSDLTGIAYNEQFF TGTGCCAGCAGCGACTTGACAGGGATTGCCTACAATGAGCAGTTCTTC
14 few NA TRBJ2-7 TRBV7-8 CASSSGTREYEQYF TGTGCCAGCAGCTCCGGGACAAGGGAATACGAGCAGTACTTC
15 few TRBD1 TRBJ2-2 TRBV12-3/TRBV12-4 CASSLLRGYTGELFF TGTGCCAGCAGTTTGCTCAGGGGGTACACCGGGGAGCTGTTTTTT
13 few NA TRBJ2-7 TRBV7-2 CASSWNARYEQYF TGTGCCAGCAGCTGGAACGCCAGATACGAGCAGTACTTC
13 once NA TRBJ1-3 TRBV12-3/TRBV12-4 CASSLSRVNTIYF TGTGCCAGCAGTTTGAGTAGGGTAAACACCATATATTTT
16 NA NA TRBJ2-5 TRBV7-9 CASSGRGQSPQETQYF TGTGCCAGCAGCGGTAGAGGGCAGTCTCCCCAAGAGACCCAGTACTTC
18 NA TRBD1 TRBJ2-6 TRBV7-9 CASSLWGQGADRANVLTF TGTGCCAGCAGCCTTTGGGGACAGGGTGCCGATAGGGCCAACGTCCTGACTTTC
15 few NA TRBJ1-2 TRBV20-1 CSARDGDSSNYGYTF TGCAGTGCTAGAGATGGGGACTCCTCTAACTATGGCTACACCTTC
15 NA NA TRBJ2-1 TRBV7-2 CASSLDSRVYNEQFF TGTGCCAGCAGCTTGGATAGCAGGGTTTACAATGAGCAGTTCTTC
15 NA TRBD2 TRBJ2-1 TRBV6-5 CASSYLAGGYNEQFF TGTGCCAGCAGTTACCTAGCGGGAGGGTACAATGAGCAGTTCTTC
12 NA NA TRBJ2-7 TRBV10-3 CAISESGYEQYF TGTGCCATCAGTGAGTCGGGTTACGAGCAGTACTTC
16 NA TRBD2 TRBJ2-1 TRBV12-3/TRBV12-4 CASSLLLAGMDNEQFF TGTGCCAGCAGTCTTCTTCTAGCGGGGATGGACAATGAGCAGTTCTTC
14 few NA TRBJ1-1 TRBV19 CASSIGQRNTEAFF TGTGCCAGTAGTATAGGCCAGAGGAACACTGAAGCTTTCTTT
18 few NA TRBJ2-1 TRBV11-3 CASSLDEGGLSSYNEQFF TGTGCCAGCAGCTTAGATGAGGGCGGGTTAAGCTCCTACAATGAGCAGTTCTTC
12 NA NA TRBJ1-1 TRBV24-1 CATSDLQGKAFF TGTGCCACCAGTGATCTACAGGGTAAGGCTTTCTTT
14 NA NA TRBJ1-4 TRBV7-9 CASSSPVSWEKLFF TGTGCCAGCAGCTCCCCGGTTAGCTGGGAAAAACTGTTTTTT
13 few NA TRBJ2-3 TRBV7-8 CASSLGTGDTQYF TGTGCCAGCAGCTTGGGGACGGGAGATACGCAGTATTTT
15 few NA TRBJ2-2 TRBV5-5 CASRSRNSNTGELFF TGTGCCAGCAGAAGTCGGAATTCGAACACCGGGGAGCTGTTTTTT
16 NA NA TRBJ1-6 TRBV5-4 CASSLPNPGHNSPLHF TGTGCCAGCAGCTTACCCAATCCGGGCCATAATTCACCCCTCCACTTT
16 few NA TRBJ2-1 TRBV6-6 CASSPPARIPVNEQFF TGTGCCAGCAGCCCCCCTGCTAGGATCCCCGTTAATGAGCAGTTCTTC
16 NA TRBD1 TRBJ1-5 TRBV7-2 CASSLAETGGRQPQHF TGTGCCAGCAGCCTAGCCGAGACAGGGGGCCGACAGCCCCAGCATTTT
16 many NA TRBJ2-3 TRBV7-9 CASIGISRNPSDTQYF TGTGCCAGCATCGGGATCAGCCGAAACCCATCAGATACGCAGTATTTT
16 NA NA TRBJ1-2 TRBV6-5 CASSYSALAFNYGYTF TGTGCCAGCAGTTACTCGGCGCTGGCGTTTAACTATGGCTACACCTTC
15 once NA TRBJ1-2 TRBV7-2 CASSLGGGGRYGYTF TGTGCCAGCAGCTTAGGCGGTGGGGGGCGATATGGCTACACCTTC
16 NA NA TRBJ1-1 TRBV7-6 CASSYRPSGMDTEAFF TGTGCCAGCAGCTACAGACCGTCTGGTATGGACACTGAAGCTTTCTTT
14 once TRBD2 TRBJ2-1 TRBV6-5 CASSYTGGRNEQFF TGTGCCAGCAGTTATACGGGGGGGAGGAATGAGCAGTTCTTC